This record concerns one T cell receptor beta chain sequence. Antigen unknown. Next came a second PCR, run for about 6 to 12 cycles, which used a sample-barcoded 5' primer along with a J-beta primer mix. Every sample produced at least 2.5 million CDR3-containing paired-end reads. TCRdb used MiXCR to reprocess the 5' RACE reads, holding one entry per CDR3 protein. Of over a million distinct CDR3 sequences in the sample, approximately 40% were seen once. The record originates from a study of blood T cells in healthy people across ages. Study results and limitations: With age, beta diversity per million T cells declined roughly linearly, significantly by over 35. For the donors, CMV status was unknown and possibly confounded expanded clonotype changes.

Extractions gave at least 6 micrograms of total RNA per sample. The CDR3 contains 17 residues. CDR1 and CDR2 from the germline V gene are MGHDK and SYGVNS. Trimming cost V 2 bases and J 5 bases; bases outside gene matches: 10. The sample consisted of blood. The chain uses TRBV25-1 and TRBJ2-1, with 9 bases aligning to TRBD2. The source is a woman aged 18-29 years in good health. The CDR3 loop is CASSEIEREDDNNEQFF. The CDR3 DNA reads TGTGCCAGCAGTGAAATTGAGCGGGAGGACGACAACAATGAGCAGTTCTTC.